The rows below give T cell receptor beta chains drawn from one sample of a study of blood T cell repertoires in COVID-19. Clones were sequenced by immunoSEQ multiplex PCR, and TCRdb holds only the in-frame ones, with some missing. Here the sample spans roughly 120,000 clones, 86% being singletons. Sequenced sample: peripheral blood. The source is a human donor in a cohort sampled during active COVID-19. CDR3s include the opening cysteine and the closing phenylalanine or tryptophan. A D gene is named only where the DNA matches it firmly.

V	D	J	CDR3	DNA
TRBV27	-	TRBJ2-1	CASSLGGRVEQFF	TGTGCCAGCAGTTTGGGTGGGAGAGTTGAGCAGTTCTTC
TRBV6-1	TRBD1	TRBJ1-3	CASSEPGQGSGNTIYF	TGTGCCAGCAGTGAACCGGGACAGGGCTCTGGAAACACCATATATTTT
TRBV19	-	TRBJ1-2	CGSKGEGHSYGYTF	TGTGGGTCCAAAGGGGAGGGCCACAGCTATGGCTACACCTTC
TRBV7-2	-	TRBJ2-4	CASSLRRGAKNIQYF	TGTGCCAGCAGCCTCCGACGGGGGGCCAAAAACATTCAGTACTTC
TRBV5-4	-	TRBJ1-2	CASSPDNNYGYTF	TGTGCCAGCAGCCCGGACAATAACTATGGCTACACCTTC
TRBV25-1	-	TRBJ1-1	CASSEVMATAEAFF	TGTGCCAGCAGTGAAGTGATGGCTACAGCTGAAGCTTTCTTT
TRBV19	-	TRBJ1-5	CASSAGQYSNQPQHF	TGTGCCAGTAGTGCCGGACAGTATAGCAATCAGCCCCAGCATTTT
TRBV6-6	TRBD2	TRBJ2-2	CASSYLGTSPEELFF	TGTGCCAGCAGTTATTTGGGGACTAGCCCTGAGGAGCTGTTTTTT
TRBV27	-	TRBJ1-6	CASSSHKTGNSPLHF	TGTGCCAGCAGTTCCCATAAAACAGGTAATTCACCCCTCCACTTT
TRBV5-1	TRBD2	TRBJ2-7	CASSAGLEGSHEQYF	TGCGCCAGCAGCGCCGGACTAGAGGGGTCCCACGAGCAGTACTTC
TRBV18	TRBD1	TRBJ1-6	CASSRTGVDVGSPLHF	TGTGCCAGCTCACGTACAGGGGTGGATGTCGGTTCACCCCTCCACTTT
TRBV9	TRBD1	TRBJ2-1	CASSVDPGQGDEQFF	TGTGCCAGCAGCGTCGATCCGGGACAGGGGGATGAGCAGTTCTTC
TRBV15	TRBD2	TRBJ2-1	CATSKGGRRYNEQFF	TGTGCCACCAGCAAGGGCGGGAGACGGTACAATGAGCAGTTCTTC
TRBV12-3/TRBV12-4	-	TRBJ1-4	CASSFGTEGKLFF	TGTGCCAGCAGTTTCGGGACGGAGGGAAAACTGTTTTTT